These 13 T cell receptor beta chains were sequenced from one sample in a study of radiotherapy plus CTLA-4 blockade in lung cancer. Sequenced by immunoSEQ multiplex PCR; TCRdb stores in-frame clones only, minus some. The sample contains roughly 86,000 clones, roughly 87% of which appear only once. The source was peripheral blood, collected from a patient treated with radiotherapy plus ipilimumab. These receptors all stem from a human donor with non-small cell lung cancer who had stable disease on radiotherapy plus ipilimumab.

The chain carries TRBV4-2 and TRBJ1-6; D possibly corresponds to TRBD1 (6 bases). CDR3 size: 16 residues. V was trimmed by 0 bases and J by 8 bases, leaving 14 bases between them. CDR1 and CDR2 (germline): LGHNA, YNFKEQ. The CDR3 protein is CASSQEGPGAHSPLHF. CDR3 nucleotide sequence: TGTGCCAGCAGCCAAGAAGGTCCGGGGGCTCATTCACCCCTCCACTTT.

The chain links TRBV5-4 to TRBJ1-6; the D is unclear. Trimming took off 0 bases at V and 8 bases at J, with 9 bases between the two ends. This CDR3 region has 14 residues. Germline assignment: CDR1 SGHNT and CDR2 YYREEE (reference sequence). The CDR3 DNA reads TGTGCCAGCAGCTTGGTTCAAAACGATTCACCCCTCCACTTT. Protein: CASSLVQNDSPLHF.

This chain connects TRBV7-8 to TRBJ2-3; 8 bases are shared with TRBD2. Germline CDR1 SGHVS, CDR2 FQNEAQ. Trimming took 2 bases from V and 5 from J; bases not matched to a gene: 15. The CDR3 sequence is 18 residues long. CDR3 in amino acids: CASSLTPGSGGGLDTQYF. The CDR3 DNA sequence: TGTGCCAGCAGCTTAACACCCGGAAGCGGGGGAGGGCTAGATACGCAGTATTTT.

As to this clone: The junction shows a germline mismatch at one end, possibly a read error. CDR3 DNA sequence: TGTGCCAGCAGCTCTACCCGGGCCTCCAGGGAGGGCTACGCCTTC. This sequence encodes CASSSTRASREGYAF. This chain connects TRBV7-3 to TRBJ1-2, with D possibly being TRBD1 (5 bases). The germline gives CDR1 SGHTA, CDR2 FQGTGA. This CDR3 contains 15 residues.

This sequence joins TRBV29-1 and TRBJ2-1; tentative D call: TRBD1 (6 bases). Germline V gives CDR1 SQVTM, CDR2 ANQGSEA. The germline V and J ends were trimmed by 7 bases and 9 bases, with 10 bases remaining between them. The CDR3 loop spans 10 amino acids. As DNA, the CDR3 is TGCAGCGCCCGGGACATTGAGCAGTTCTTC. Translating gives CSARDIEQFF.

The chain links TRBV7-9 to TRBJ1-2, with D perhaps TRBD1 (5 bases). Germline CDR1 is SEHNR and CDR2 is FQNEAQ (reference sequence). This CDR3 has 13 residues. Trimming left V 0 bases short and J 4 bases short, with 6 bases between. This chain's CDR3 is CASSLARVYGYTF. The DNA of the CDR3 is TGTGCCAGCAGCTTAGCCAGGGTCTATGGCTACACCTTC.

The chain joins TRBV6-6 to TRBJ2-3; D is uncertain. The CDR3 is 14 residues long. V lost 2 bases and J lost 0, with 6 bases in between. Per germline, CDR1 MNHNY and CDR2 SVGAGI (reference sequence). The CDR3 region has the DNA TGTGCCAGCAGTTACGGTAGTAGCACAGATACGCAGTATTTT. Translating gives CASSYGSSTDTQYF.

The rearrangement joins TRBV18 to TRBJ2-1; D is uncertain. The CDR3 is made up of 11 amino acids. Germline V gene sequence: CDR1 KGHSH, CDR2 LQKENI. V lost 2 bases, J lost 7 bases, and 3 bases lay in between. CDR3 sequence: CASSPSNEQFF. In nucleotides, the CDR3 is TGTGCCAGCTCACCATCGAATGAGCAGTTCTTC.

The chain recombines TRBV25-1 with TRBJ1-2, with D tentatively TRBD1 (5 bases). V was clipped by 1 base and J by 8 bases, with 14 bases between them. The CDR3 is made up of 14 amino acids. Germline CDR1 and CDR2: MGHDK and SYGVNS. CDR3 amino acids: CASSESGRVLGYTF. In DNA, the CDR3 is TGTGCCAGCAGTGAATCTGGCAGGGTTTTAGGCTACACCTTC.

This sequence joins TRBV5-6 and TRBJ2-5; D call uncertain. The CDR3 is 13 residues long. Trimming cost V 2 bases and J 5 bases, with 10 bases left between them. Germline V gene data show CDR1 as SGHDT and CDR2 as YYEEEE. The CDR3 sequence: CASSFWSGETQYF. The CDR3 DNA reads as TGTGCCAGCAGCTTTTGGTCCGGTGAGACCCAGTACTTC.

The V and J genes are TRBV19 and TRBJ1-2, with 7 bases aligning to TRBD1. The CDR3 sequence is 15 residues long. V gave up 9 bases and J gave up 8 bases; unmatched junction bases: 18. Germline V gives CDR1 LNHDA, CDR2 SQIVND (reference sequence). CDR3 coding DNA: TGTGCCAGCATCGCAGACAGGGCGTCCGCGGGAGGCTACACCTTC. As protein: CASIADRASAGGYTF.

This clone was found once. The chain combines TRBV29-1 with TRBJ1-2, with D possibly matching TRBD1 (5 bases). Trimming left V 4 bases short and J 6 bases short, with 6 bases between. The germline V gene has CDR1 SQVTM and CDR2 ANQGSEA. This CDR3 spans 10 amino acids. CDR3 DNA: TGCAGCGTTGCAGGGAATGGCTACACCTTC. Protein sequence: CSVAGNGYTF.

The chain joins TRBV5-1 to TRBJ1-1; 8 bases map to TRBD1. Losses at the gene ends were 4 bases for V and 7 bases for J; bases not matched to a gene: 9. CDR1 and CDR2 from the germline V gene are SGHRS and YFSETQ. This CDR3 comprises 14 residues. This CDR3 reads CASSVSRGQDEAFF. The CDR3 DNA sequence: TGCGCCAGCAGCGTGTCCAGGGGGCAAGATGAAGCTTTCTTT. The full variable domain, rest sourced from reference TRBV5-1 and TRBJ1-1, is KAGVTQTPRYLIKTRGQQVTLSCSPISGHRSVSWYQQTPGQGLQFLFEYFSETQRNKGNFPGRFSGRQFSNSRSEMNVSTLELGDSALYLCASSVSRGQDEAFFGQGTRLTVV.